One and the same sample provided the 3 T cell receptor beta chains below, sequenced in a study of T cells after yellow fever vaccination. One entry per CDR3 protein results from TCRdb running MiXCR on the 5' RACE reads. Counted here are some 68,000 distinct CDR3 sequences, over 6% occurring once; the ten biggest clones make up about 39%. Material: CD8+ T cells sorted from PBMCs, obtained approximately 40 days after the first yellow fever vaccination. The receptors were sampled from a young man who received the YFV17D yellow fever vaccine.

There are many counts of this clonotype. V gene TRBV28 combines with J gene TRBJ2-7, with TRBD1 as a possible D gene (5 bases). Germline lookup yields CDR1 MDHEN and CDR2 SYDVKM. This CDR3 has 11 amino acids. The V end lost 8 bases, the J end lost 7 bases, and 12 bases lay between the germline ends. CDR3: CASSRGWEQYV. The CDR3 DNA sequence: TGTGCCAGCTCAAGGGGATGGGAGCAGTACGTC.

There are many counts of this clonotype. The genes are TRBV5-1 and TRBJ2-7; D call uncertain. The CDR3 length is 15 residues. Trimming stripped 0 bases from V and 1 base from J, with 11 bases between. In germline, CDR1 is SGHRS, CDR2 YFSETQ. DNA for the CDR3: TGCGCCAGCAGCTTGGATCTTGGGGAATCCTACGAGCAGTACTTC. Residues: CASSLDLGESYEQYF.

In its sample, this clonotype was seen many times. The chain recombines TRBV7-9 with TRBJ1-1, with a possible D match to TRBD1 (6 bases). From germline, CDR1 is SEHNR and CDR2 FQNEAQ (reference sequence). V lost 5 bases, J lost 6 bases, and 13 bases lay in between. The CDR3 is 13 residues long. The CDR3 DNA reads TGTGCCAGCAGCCCTACCGACAGGCCTGAAGCTTTCTTT. The encoded protein is CASSPTDRPEAFF.